One TCR beta chain is described in this entry. This sample stems from a study of blood T cell repertoires in COVID-19. Looking at the study overall: The United States, Italy and Spain were the sources of the acute and convalescent COVID-19 samples. Sources were T cells, B-cell-depleted T cells, or PBMCs; the material itself was cDNA or gDNA.

The length of the CDR3 is 15 residues. V lost 3 bases, J lost 7 bases, and 16 bases lay in between. Germline V gene data show CDR1 as MNHNS and CDR2 as SASEGT. In the original processing: Estimation of nucleated cell counts relied on the amplification of reference gene primers. Produced via immunoSEQ multiplex PCR; TCRdb's table is partial and in-frame only. The D gene and trimming were derived from the DNA, and the V and J assignments and clone size from that table. The table shows more than 110,000 clones, with roughly four fifths occurring only once. This TCR derives from a human donor in a cohort sampled during active COVID-19. The chain employs TRBV6-1 and TRBJ1-5, with D possibly being TRBD1 (5 bases). Sequencing was performed on peripheral blood. The CDR3 is CASSDNWGGRQPQHF. For the CDR3, the DNA is TGTGCCAGCAGTGACAATTGGGGGGGAAGGCAGCCCCAGCATTTT.